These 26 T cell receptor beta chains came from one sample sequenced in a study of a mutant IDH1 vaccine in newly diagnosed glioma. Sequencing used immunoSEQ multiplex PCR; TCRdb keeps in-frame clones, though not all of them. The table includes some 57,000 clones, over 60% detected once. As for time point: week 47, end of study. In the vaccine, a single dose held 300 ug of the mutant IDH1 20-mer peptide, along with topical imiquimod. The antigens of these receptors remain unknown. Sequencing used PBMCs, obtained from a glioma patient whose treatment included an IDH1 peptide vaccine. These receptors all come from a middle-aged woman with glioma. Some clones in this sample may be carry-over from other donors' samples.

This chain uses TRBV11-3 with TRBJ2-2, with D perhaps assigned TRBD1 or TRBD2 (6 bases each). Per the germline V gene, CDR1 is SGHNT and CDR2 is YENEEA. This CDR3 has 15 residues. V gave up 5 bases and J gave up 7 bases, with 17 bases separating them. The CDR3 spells CASSQEGGQLGELFF. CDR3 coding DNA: TGTGCCAGCAGCCAGGAGGGGGGCCAACTCGGGGAGCTGTTTTTT.

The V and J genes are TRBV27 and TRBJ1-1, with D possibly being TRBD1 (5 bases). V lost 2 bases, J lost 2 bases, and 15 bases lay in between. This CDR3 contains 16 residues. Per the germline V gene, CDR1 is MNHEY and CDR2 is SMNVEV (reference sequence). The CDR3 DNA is TGTGCCAGCAGTTTAGAGGTGAGGGGCCATAACACTGAAGCTTTCTTT. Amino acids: CASSLEVRGHNTEAFF.

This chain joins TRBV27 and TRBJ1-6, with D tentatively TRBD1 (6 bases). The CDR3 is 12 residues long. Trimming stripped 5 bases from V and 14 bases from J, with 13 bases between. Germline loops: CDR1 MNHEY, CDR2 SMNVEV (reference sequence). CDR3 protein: CASSADRSTLHF. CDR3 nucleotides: TGTGCCAGCAGTGCCGACAGGAGCACCCTCCACTTT.

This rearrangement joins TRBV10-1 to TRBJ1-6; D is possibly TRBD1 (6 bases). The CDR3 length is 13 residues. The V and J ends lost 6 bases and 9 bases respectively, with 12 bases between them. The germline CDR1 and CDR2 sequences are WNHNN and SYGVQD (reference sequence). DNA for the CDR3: TGCGCCAGCAGGCGGGACAACTTTTCACCCCTCCACTTT. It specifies CASRRDNFSPLHF.

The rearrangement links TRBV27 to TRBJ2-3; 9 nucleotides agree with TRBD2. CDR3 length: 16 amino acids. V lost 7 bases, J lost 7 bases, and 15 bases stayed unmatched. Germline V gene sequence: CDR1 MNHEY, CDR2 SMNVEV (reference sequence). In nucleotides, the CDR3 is TGTGCCAGCACAGCGCTTGGCGGGGGGGCCGGATATACGCAGTATTTT. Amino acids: CASTALGGGAGYTQYF.

For the CDR3, the DNA is TGTGCCTGGAGTGCACGGAACACTGAAGCTTTCTTT. It is translated as CAWSARNTEAFF. The rearrangement uses TRBV30 and TRBJ1-1, with no clear D. Per the germline V gene, CDR1 is GTSNPN and CDR2 is SVGIG (reference sequence). CDR3 length equals 12 residues. With 1 base removed from V and 1 base from J, the gap between germline ends came to 4 bases.

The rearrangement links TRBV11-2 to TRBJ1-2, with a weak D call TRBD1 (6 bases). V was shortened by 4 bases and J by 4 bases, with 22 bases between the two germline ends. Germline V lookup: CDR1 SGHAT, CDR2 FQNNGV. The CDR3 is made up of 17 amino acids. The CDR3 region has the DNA TGTGCCAGCAGCTCCCTCCTAACCCTCCAGGGGACCTATGGCTACACCTTC. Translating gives CASSSLLTLQGTYGYTF.

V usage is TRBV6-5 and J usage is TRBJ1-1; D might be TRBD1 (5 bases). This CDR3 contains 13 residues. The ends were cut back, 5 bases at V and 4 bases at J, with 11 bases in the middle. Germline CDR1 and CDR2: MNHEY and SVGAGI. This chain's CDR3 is CASSIVGVTEAFF. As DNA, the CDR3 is TGTGCCAGCAGTATCGTGGGGGTCACTGAAGCTTTCTTT.

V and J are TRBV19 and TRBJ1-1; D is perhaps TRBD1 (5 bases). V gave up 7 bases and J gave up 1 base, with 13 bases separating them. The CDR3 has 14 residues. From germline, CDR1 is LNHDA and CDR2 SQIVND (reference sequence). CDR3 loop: CASTPMGGNTEAFF. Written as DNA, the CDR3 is TGTGCCAGTACCCCAATGGGGGGGAACACTGAAGCTTTCTTT.

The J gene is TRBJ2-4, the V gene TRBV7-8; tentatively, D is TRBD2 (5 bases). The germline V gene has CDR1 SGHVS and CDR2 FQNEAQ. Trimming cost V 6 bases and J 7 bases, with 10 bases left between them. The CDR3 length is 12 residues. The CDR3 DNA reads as TGTGCCAGCAGGCCAAGAGGGAACATTCAGTACTTC. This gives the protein CASRPRGNIQYF.

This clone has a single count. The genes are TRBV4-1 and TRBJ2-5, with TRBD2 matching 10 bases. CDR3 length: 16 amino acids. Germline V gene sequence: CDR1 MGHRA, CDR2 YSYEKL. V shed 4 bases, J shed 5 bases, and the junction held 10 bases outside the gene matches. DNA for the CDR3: TGCGCCAGCAGCCTCCAACTAGCGGGGTCTATGGAGACCCAGTACTTC. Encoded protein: CASSLQLAGSMETQYF.

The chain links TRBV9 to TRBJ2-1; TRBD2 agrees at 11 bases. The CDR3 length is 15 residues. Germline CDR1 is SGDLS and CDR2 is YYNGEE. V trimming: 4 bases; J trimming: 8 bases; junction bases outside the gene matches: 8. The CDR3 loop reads CASSPDTSGSDEQFF. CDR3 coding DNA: TGTGCCAGCAGCCCGGATACTAGCGGGAGTGATGAGCAGTTCTTC.

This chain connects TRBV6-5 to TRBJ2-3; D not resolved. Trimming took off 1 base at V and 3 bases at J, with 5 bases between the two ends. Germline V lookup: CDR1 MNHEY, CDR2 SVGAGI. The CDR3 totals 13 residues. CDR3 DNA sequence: TGTGCCAGCAGTTACTACGGGACAGATACGCAGTATTTT. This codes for CASSYYGTDTQYF.

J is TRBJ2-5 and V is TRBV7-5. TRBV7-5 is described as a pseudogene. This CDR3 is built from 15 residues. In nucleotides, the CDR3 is TGTGCCAGAAGCCCCTCCGGGACGGCACAAGAGACCCAGTACTTC. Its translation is CARSPSGTAQETQYF.

CDR3 nucleotide sequence: TGTGCTAGCGCAGAGGGAAGTTCTGGCTACACCTTC. Translated, it gives CASAEGSSGYTF. This rearrangement joins TRBV7-7 to TRBJ1-2; D gene ambiguous. Germline V gene data show CDR1 as SSHAT and CDR2 as FNYEAQ (reference sequence). The CDR3 loop spans 12 amino acids.

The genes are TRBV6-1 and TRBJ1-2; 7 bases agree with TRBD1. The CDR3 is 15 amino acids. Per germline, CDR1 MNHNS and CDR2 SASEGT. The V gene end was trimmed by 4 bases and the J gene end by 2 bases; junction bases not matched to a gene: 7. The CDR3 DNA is TGTGCCAGCAGTGTAGGGGGCGGTGGCAACTATGGCTACACCTTC. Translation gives CASSVGGGGNYGYTF.

The CDR3 sequence is CASSWADEQYF. The CDR3 DNA reads TGTGCCAGCAGTTGGGCTGACGAGCAGTACTTC. The chain recombines TRBV2 with TRBJ2-7, with D uncertain. V was clipped by 5 bases and J by 5 bases, with 7 bases between them. CDR3 size: 11 residues. Germline loops: CDR1 SNHLY, CDR2 FYNNEI.

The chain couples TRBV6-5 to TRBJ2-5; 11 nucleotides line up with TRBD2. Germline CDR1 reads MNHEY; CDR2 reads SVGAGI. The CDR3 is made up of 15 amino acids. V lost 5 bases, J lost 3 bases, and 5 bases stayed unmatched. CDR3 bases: TGTGCCAGCAGTGCCGGGACTAGCGGCAAAGAGACCCAGTACTTC. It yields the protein CASSAGTSGKETQYF.

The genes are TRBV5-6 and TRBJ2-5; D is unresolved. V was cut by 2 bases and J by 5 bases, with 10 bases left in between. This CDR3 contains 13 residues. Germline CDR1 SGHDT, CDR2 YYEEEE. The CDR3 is CASSLVVFETQYF. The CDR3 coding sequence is TGTGCCAGCAGCTTAGTAGTGTTCGAGACCCAGTACTTC.

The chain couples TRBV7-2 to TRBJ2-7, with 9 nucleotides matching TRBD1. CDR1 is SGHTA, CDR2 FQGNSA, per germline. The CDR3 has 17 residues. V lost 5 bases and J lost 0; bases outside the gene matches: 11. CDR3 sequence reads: CASSDPGQGWNSYEQYF. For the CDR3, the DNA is TGTGCCAGCAGCGACCCGGGACAGGGTTGGAACTCCTACGAGCAGTACTTC.

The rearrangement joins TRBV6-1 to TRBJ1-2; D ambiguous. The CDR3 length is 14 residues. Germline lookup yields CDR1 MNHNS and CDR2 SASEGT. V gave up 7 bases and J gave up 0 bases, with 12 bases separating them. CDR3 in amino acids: CASTISRANYGYTF. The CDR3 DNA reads TGTGCCAGCACAATTTCGCGGGCTAACTATGGCTACACCTTC.

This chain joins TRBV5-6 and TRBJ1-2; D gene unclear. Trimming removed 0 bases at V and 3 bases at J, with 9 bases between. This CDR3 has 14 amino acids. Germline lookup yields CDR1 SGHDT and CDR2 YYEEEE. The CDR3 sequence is CASSLAGDYYGYTF. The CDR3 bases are TGTGCCAGCAGCTTGGCCGGCGATTACTATGGCTACACCTTC.

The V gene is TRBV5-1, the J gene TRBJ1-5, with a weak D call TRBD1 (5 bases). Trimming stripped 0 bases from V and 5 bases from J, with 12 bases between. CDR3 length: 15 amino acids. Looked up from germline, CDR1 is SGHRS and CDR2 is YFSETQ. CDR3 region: CASSLGAGIHQPQHF. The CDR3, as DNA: TGCGCCAGCAGCTTGGGTGCAGGGATCCATCAGCCCCAGCATTTT.

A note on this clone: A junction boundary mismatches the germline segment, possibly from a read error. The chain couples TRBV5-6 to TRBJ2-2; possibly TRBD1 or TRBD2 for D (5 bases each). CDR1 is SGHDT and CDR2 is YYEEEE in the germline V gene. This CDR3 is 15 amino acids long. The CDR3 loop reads CDSSLVGGNTGELFF. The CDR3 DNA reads TGTGACAGCAGCTTGGTTGGGGGGAACACCGGGGAGCTGTTTTTT.

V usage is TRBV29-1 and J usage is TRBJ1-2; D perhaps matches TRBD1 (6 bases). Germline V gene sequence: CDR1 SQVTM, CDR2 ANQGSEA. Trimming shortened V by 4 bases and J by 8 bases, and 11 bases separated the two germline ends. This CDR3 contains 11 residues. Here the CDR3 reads CSVGGGRGYTF. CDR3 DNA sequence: TGCAGCGTTGGGGGGGGGCGAGGCTACACCTTC.

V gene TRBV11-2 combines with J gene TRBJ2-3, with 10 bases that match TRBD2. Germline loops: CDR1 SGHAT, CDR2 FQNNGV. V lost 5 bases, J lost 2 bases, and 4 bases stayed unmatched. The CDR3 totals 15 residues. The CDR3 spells CASSPGLANTDTQYF. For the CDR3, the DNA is TGTGCCAGCAGCCCGGGACTAGCGAACACAGATACGCAGTATTTT.